This TCR beta chain appears in the sequencing data of a study of T cells in Graves' hyperthyroidism and ophthalmopathy. This clonotype has at least ten counts. V gave up 1 base and J gave up 1 base, with 13 bases separating them. The length of the CDR3 is 16 residues. Germline V lookup: CDR1 SGHDN, CDR2 FVKESK. In patients aged 18 to 65, hyperthyroidism was newly diagnosed, with duration under 2 months. Amplified TCR beta CDR3 regions came from RNA transcripts. An initial round of RT-PCR targeting the TCR CDR3 relied on the HTBI primer set. MiXCR, applied by TCRdb to the multiplex PCR reads, yields one record per CDR3 protein. The repertoire holds a few hundred thousand distinct CDR3 sequences, with 13% to 15% as singletons.

The V gene is TRBV14, the J gene TRBJ1-1, with D unresolved. The source is a woman younger than 35 with Graves' hyperthyroidism. Sequences were obtained from blood. CDR3 residues: CASSQGGAFGNTEAFF. The CDR3 DNA is TGTGCCAGCAGCCAAGGGGGAGCATTCGGGAACACTGAAGCTTTCTTT.